This T cell receptor (beta chain) is from a study of T-cell reconstitution after alpha-beta-depleted transplantation in children. Study-level findings and limits: Surviving recipient T cells and intrathymic progenitors accounted for some patients' high TCRbeta diversity at day 60. Newly produced T cells mostly accounted for T-cell counts and diversity one year post-transplant. Several hundred expanded graft clones reportedly gave rise to the alpha-beta T cells present about two months after transplant.

The V end lost 3 bases, the J end lost 7 bases, and 25 bases lay between the germline ends. From germline, CDR1 is LNHDA and CDR2 SQIVND (reference sequence). This CDR3 spans 18 amino acids. This clonotype was recorded at least ten times. Antigen: not known. It was with unique molecular identifiers that the TCRbeta library was prepared. A single record per CDR3 protein comes from TCRdb applying MiXCR to the PCR reads. The sample lists roughly 45,000 distinct CDR3 sequences; nearly 9.5% were seen once. The input for sequencing was PBMCs, mostly from graft donor cells, taken 60 days after TCRalphabeta/CD19-depleted stem cell transplant. The rearrangement joins TRBV19 to TRBJ2-4, with a tentative D call TRBD1 (6 bases). This TCR was recovered from a male patient aged 2-15 years who had a stem cell transplant for chronic granulomatous disease, so the T cells may come from the graft donor. The CDR3 DNA sequence: TGTGCCAGTAGTATCTGGTTTTTATTCCACAGGGTGTGGAACATTCAGTACTTC. Encoded protein: CASSIWFLFHRVWNIQYF.